Sequencing of this T cell receptor (beta chain) was carried out in a study of CD8 T cells in ankylosing spondylitis. General observations from the study: Existing reports had already noted some motif variants in reactive arthritis synovial fluid and blood.

CDR3 size: 14 residues. J gave up 7 bases and V 6 bases, and 13 bases lay outside the gene matches. Germline CDR1 reads DFQATT; CDR2 reads SNEGSKA (reference sequence). Comment on this clonotype: Antigen specificity is unknown.

Quantitative 5'-RACE with molecular barcodes generated TCR beta libraries. TCRdb used MiXCR to reprocess the 5' RACE reads, holding one entry per CDR3 protein. The sample consists of 250,000 to 300,000 distinct CDR3 sequences, around 20% of them appearing once. This sequence joins TRBV20-1 and TRBJ2-3; 7 bases are shared with TRBD1. Sequences were obtained from blood, either unsorted or a sorted T cell fraction (not recorded which). The clonotype originates from a male donor with ankylosing spondylitis or in good health (not recorded which). CDR3 in DNA: TGCAGTGCCAAGGCAGGGGGAGTTTTCCATACGCAGTATTTT. This sequence encodes CSAKAGGVFHTQYF.